These 8 T cell receptor beta chains originate from one sample sequenced in a study of a mutant IDH1 vaccine in newly diagnosed glioma. The assay was immunoSEQ multiplex PCR, and TCRdb's table has in-frame clones only and misses some. The table lists 40,000 to 45,000 clones, about 76% of them singletons. For these receptors, no antigen is known. Time point meaning: week 35, safety follow-up. Every vaccine dose comprised 300 ug of mutant IDH1 20-mer peptide plus topical imiquimod. The material was PBMCs, obtained from a glioma patient whose treatment included an IDH1 peptide vaccine. These receptors all come from a middle-aged woman with glioma. Some clones in this sample may be carry-over from other donors' samples.

V is TRBV7-9 and J is TRBJ1-2; a possible D gene is TRBD1 (6 bases). Looked up from germline, CDR1 is SEHNR and CDR2 is FQNEAQ (reference sequence). The CDR3 length is 12 residues. The V end was cut by 5 bases, the J end by 7 bases, with 11 bases between. The CDR3 bases are TGTGCCAGCAGCATCCCAGGGGCTGGCTACACCTTC. Translating gives CASSIPGAGYTF.

The chain combines TRBV29-1 with TRBJ2-7, with D possibly matching TRBD1 (5 bases). V was cut by 6 bases and J by 2 bases, with 14 bases left in between. Germline values: CDR1 SQVTM, CDR2 ANQGSEA. The CDR3 contains 13 residues. In DNA form, the CDR3 reads TGCAGCGTCCTAGGGGCCGCTGCCTACGAGCAGTACTTC. It is translated as CSVLGAAAYEQYF.

The chain carries TRBV9 and TRBJ2-1; D not certain. The CDR3 is made up of 13 amino acids. Germline CDR1 reads SGDLS; CDR2 reads YYNGEE. Trimming left V 0 bases short and J 7 bases short, with 8 bases between. The CDR3 reads CASSVGSGNEQFF. The DNA for the CDR3 is TGTGCCAGCAGCGTAGGATCCGGTAATGAGCAGTTCTTC.

The chain joins TRBV4-2 to TRBJ2-1, with D hard to call. The CDR3 is 12 amino acids. V was clipped by 0 bases and J by 12 bases, with 9 bases between them. CDR1 and CDR2 (germline): LGHNA, YNFKEQ. The CDR3, as DNA: TGTGCCAGCAGCCAAGACTACTCCCCGCAGTTCTTC. This translates into CASSQDYSPQFF.

V and J are TRBV15 and TRBJ1-5; D is possibly TRBD1 (6 bases). The germline V gene has CDR1 LNHNV and CDR2 YYDKDF (reference sequence). The CDR3 is 14 residues long. The V end lost 4 bases, the J end lost 6 bases, and 13 bases lay between the germline ends. In DNA, the CDR3 is TGTGCCACCAGCACCGGACAGACCCTTCAGCCCCAGCATTTT. The encoded protein is CATSTGQTLQPQHF.

This rearrangement joins TRBV27 to TRBJ1-6; no firm D call. The V and J ends lost 4 bases and 1 base respectively, with 11 bases between them. This CDR3 spans 16 amino acids. Germline V gene data show CDR1 as MNHEY and CDR2 as SMNVEV (reference sequence). The CDR3 sequence is CASSSSSGSYNSPLHF. DNA for the CDR3: TGTGCCAGCAGTTCCTCGAGCGGGTCCTATAATTCACCCCTCCACTTT.

The rearrangement joins TRBV5-1 to TRBJ1-5; 11 bases are a match to TRBD1. The germline CDR1 and CDR2 sequences are SGHRS and YFSETQ. The CDR3 totals 15 residues. Germline trimming cut 4 bases from V and 5 bases from J; bases unmatched to any gene: 5. The CDR3 DNA follows: TGCGCCAGCAGCCCGGACAGGGGGCCATATCAGCCCCAGCATTTT. Translation: CASSPDRGPYQPQHF.

This clone was detected only once. The chain combines TRBV6-5 with TRBJ2-5; D may match TRBD1 or TRBD2 (5 bases each). V lost 4 bases to trimming and J lost 3 bases, with 15 bases between them. CDR1 is MNHEY, CDR2 SVGAGI, per germline. The CDR3 extends over 15 amino acids. The CDR3, as DNA: TGTGCCAGCAGTTTCGCACGGGACCTAAAAGAGACCCAGTACTTC. Protein sequence: CASSFARDLKETQYF.